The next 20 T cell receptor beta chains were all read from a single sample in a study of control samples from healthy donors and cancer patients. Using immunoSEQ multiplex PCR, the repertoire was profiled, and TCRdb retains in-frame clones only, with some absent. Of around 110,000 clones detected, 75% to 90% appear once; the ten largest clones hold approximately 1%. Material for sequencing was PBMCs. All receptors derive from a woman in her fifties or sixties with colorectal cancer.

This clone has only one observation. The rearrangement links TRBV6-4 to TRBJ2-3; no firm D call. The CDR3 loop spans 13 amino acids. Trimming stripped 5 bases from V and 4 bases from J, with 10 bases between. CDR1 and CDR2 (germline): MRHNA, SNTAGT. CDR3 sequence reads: CASSLSQSDTQYF. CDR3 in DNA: TGTGCCAGCAGTTTAAGTCAGTCAGATACGCAGTATTTT.

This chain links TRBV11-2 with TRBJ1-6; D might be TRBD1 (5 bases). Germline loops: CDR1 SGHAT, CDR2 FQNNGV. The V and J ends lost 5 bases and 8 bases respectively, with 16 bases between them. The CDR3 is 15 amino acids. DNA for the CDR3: TGTGCCAGCAGCCTTACTTCAGGGACCCATTCACCCCTCCACTTT. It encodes CASSLTSGTHSPLHF.

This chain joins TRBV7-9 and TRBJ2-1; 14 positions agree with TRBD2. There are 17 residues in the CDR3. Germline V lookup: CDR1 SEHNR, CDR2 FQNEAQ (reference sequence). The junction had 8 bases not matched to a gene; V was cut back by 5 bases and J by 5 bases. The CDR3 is CASSARPTSGGDNEQFF. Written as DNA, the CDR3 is TGTGCCAGCAGCGCGAGACCGACTAGCGGGGGGGACAATGAGCAGTTCTTC.

In DNA form, the CDR3 reads TGTGCCAGCAGCGTGGGACAAACGGGGGGCGATACGCAGTATTTT. Translating gives CASSVGQTGGDTQYF. The rearrangement joins TRBV5-8 to TRBJ2-3; TRBD2 is a possible D gene (7 bases). The CDR3 has 15 residues. V gave up 4 bases and J gave up 6 bases, with 18 bases separating them. Germline V CDR1 and CDR2: SGHTS, YDEGEE.

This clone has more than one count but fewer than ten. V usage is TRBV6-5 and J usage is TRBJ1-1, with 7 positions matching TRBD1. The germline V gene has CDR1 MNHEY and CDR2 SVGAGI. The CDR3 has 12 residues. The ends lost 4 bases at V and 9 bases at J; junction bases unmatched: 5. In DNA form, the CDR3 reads TGTGCCAGCAGTTTGACAGGGAGGAAAGCTTTCTTT. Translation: CASSLTGRKAFF.

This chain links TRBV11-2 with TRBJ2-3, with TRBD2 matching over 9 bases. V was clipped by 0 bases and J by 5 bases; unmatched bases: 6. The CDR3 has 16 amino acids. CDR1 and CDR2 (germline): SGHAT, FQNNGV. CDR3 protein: CASSLEGGGALDTQYF. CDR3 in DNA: TGTGCCAGCAGCTTAGAGGGCGGGGGGGCCTTAGATACGCAGTATTTT.

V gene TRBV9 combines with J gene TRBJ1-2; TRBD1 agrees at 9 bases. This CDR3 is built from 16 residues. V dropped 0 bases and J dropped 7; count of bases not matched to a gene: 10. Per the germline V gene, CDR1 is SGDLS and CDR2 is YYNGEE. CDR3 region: CASSVGSGTGNSGYTF. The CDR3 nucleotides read TGTGCCAGCAGCGTAGGCTCTGGGACAGGGAATTCTGGCTACACCTTC.

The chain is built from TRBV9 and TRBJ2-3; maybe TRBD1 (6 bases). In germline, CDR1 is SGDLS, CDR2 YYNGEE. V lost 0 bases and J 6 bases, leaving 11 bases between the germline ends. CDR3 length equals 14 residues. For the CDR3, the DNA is TGTGCCAGCAGCGTAGGAACAGGGCGGGATACGCAGTATTTT. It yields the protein CASSVGTGRDTQYF.

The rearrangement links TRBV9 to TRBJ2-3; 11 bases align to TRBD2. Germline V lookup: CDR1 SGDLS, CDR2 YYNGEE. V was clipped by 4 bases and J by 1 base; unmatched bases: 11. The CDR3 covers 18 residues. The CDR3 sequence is CASSPKATSGAGTDTQYF. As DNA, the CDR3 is TGTGCCAGCAGCCCTAAAGCGACTAGCGGGGCCGGCACAGATACGCAGTATTTT.

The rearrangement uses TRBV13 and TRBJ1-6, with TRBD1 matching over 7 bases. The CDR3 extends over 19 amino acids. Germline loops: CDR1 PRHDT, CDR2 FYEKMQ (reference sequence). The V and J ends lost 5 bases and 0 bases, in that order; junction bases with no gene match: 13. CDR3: CASSRTGQSVSSYNSPLHF. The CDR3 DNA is TGTGCCAGCAGCCGGACGGGACAGAGCGTGAGCTCCTATAATTCACCCCTCCACTTT.

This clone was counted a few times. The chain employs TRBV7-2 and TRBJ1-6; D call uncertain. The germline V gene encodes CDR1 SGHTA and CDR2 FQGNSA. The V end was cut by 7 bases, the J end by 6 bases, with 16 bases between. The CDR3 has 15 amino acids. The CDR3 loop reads CASIHTGLSNSPLHF. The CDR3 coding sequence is TGTGCCAGCATCCACACGGGCCTTAGTAATTCACCCCTCCACTTT.

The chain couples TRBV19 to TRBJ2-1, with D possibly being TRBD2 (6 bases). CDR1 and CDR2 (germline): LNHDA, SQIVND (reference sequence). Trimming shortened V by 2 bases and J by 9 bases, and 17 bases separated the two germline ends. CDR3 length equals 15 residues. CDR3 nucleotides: TGTGCCAGTAGTATATATTCCGGGACTTTTGTTGAGCAGTTCTTC. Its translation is CASSIYSGTFVEQFF.

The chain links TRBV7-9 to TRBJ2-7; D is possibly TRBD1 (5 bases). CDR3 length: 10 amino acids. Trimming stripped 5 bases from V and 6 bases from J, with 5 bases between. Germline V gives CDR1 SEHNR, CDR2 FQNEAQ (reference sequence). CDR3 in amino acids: CASSDSEQYF. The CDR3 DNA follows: TGTGCCAGCAGCGACAGCGAGCAGTACTTC.

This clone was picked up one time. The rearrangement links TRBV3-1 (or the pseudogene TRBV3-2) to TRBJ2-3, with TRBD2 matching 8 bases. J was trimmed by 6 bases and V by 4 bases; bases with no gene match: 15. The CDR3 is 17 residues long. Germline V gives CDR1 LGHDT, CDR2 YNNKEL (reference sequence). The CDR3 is CASSRGRVNGGADTQYF. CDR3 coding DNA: TGTGCCAGCAGCCGTGGGAGGGTGAACGGGGGGGCGGATACGCAGTATTTT.

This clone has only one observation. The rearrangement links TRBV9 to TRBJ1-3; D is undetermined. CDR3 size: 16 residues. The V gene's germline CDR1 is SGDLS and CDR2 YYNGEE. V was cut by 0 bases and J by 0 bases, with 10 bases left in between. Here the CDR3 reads CASSVATRSSGNTIYF. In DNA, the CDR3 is TGTGCCAGCAGCGTAGCGACTCGGAGCTCTGGAAACACCATATATTTT.

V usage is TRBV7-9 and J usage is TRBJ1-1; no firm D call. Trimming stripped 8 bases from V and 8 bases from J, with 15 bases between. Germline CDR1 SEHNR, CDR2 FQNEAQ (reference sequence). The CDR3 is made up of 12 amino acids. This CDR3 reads CASGRTFEEAFF. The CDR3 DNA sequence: TGTGCCAGCGGCCGGACTTTTGAAGAAGCTTTCTTT.

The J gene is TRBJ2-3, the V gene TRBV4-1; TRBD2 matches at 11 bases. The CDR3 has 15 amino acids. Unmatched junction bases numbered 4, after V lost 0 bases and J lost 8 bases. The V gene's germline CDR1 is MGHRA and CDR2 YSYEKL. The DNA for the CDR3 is TGCGCCAGCAGCCAAGATGTCGGGACTAGCGGTACGCAGTATTTT. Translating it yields CASSQDVGTSGTQYF.

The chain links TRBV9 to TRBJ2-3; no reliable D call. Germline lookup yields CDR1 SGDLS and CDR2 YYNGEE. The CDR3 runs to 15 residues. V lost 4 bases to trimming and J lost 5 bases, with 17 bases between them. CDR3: CASSRTALKGDTQYF. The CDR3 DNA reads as TGTGCCAGCAGCCGAACAGCCCTTAAGGGAGATACGCAGTATTTT.

CDR3 DNA: TGCGCCAGCAGCCAAGTTAGCCACGAGCAGTACTTC. Amino acid sequence: CASSQVSHEQYF. The rearrangement links TRBV4-1 to TRBJ2-7; D remains unclear. Trimming pared 1 base from V and 5 bases from J, leaving 6 bases between. The CDR3 is made up of 12 amino acids. Germline V lookup: CDR1 MGHRA, CDR2 YSYEKL.

The CDR3: CASSPLGGADGNTIYF. The CDR3 coding sequence is TGTGCCAGCAGCCCATTAGGGGGGGCTGACGGAAACACCATATATTTT. The chain uses TRBV6-6 and TRBJ1-3; perhaps TRBD1 as D (6 bases). The germline V gene encodes CDR1 MNHNY and CDR2 SVGAGI (reference sequence). There are 16 residues in the CDR3. The V and J ends lost 6 bases and 4 bases respectively, with 19 bases between them.